One sample yielded the 14 T cell receptor beta chains listed below, sequenced in a study of T-cell memory formation after mild COVID-19. TCRdb itself ran the 5' RACE reads through MiXCR, one entry per CDR3 protein. Counted here are fewer than 250,000 distinct CDR3 sequences, 15% occurring once; the ten biggest clones make up 2% to 2.5%. Sequences were obtained from PBMCs or a T cell subset sorted from them (not recorded which). These receptors were taken from an adult woman who had mild COVID-19 (a few samples of this study predate the infection). Cell type and time point are not known.

About this clonotype itself: The DNA is omitted, as the CDR3 cannot be located on it reliably, and the CDR3 follows TCRdb's listing. The rearrangement uses TRBV7-3 and TRBJ2-2; the table's D call, TRBD2, has no DNA check behind it. The CDR3 is 15 amino acids in total, end residues counted. CDR1 is SGHTA and CDR2 is FQGTGA in the germline V gene. CDR3 loop: CASSFGGGTPGSCFF.

The chain is built from TRBV6-1 and TRBJ2-7, with 9 bases fitting TRBD1. V lost 0 bases and J lost 2; bases outside the gene matches: 8. This CDR3 is built from 17 residues. The germline V gene has CDR1 MNHNS and CDR2 SASEGT. CDR3: CASSEARDRALPYEQYF. Written as DNA, the CDR3 is TGTGCCAGCAGTGAAGCCAGGGACAGGGCTCTTCCCTACGAGCAGTACTTC.

The V call is TRBV4-2, the J call TRBJ2-1; 8 nucleotides match TRBD2. Germline V gives CDR1 LGHNA, CDR2 YNFKEQ. The CDR3 consists of 16 residues. The V and J ends lost 6 bases and 7 bases, in that order; junction bases with no gene match: 14. The CDR3 DNA follows: TGTGCCAGCAGTCCTCAAGGGGGTCTAGCGGGTAATGAGCAGTTCTTC. Amino acid sequence: CASSPQGGLAGNEQFF.

V gene TRBV5-1 combines with J gene TRBJ2-3; 10 nucleotides line up with TRBD2. Germline V gene lookup returns CDR1 SGHRS and CDR2 YFSETQ. This CDR3 contains 17 residues. After removal of 4 bases from V and 4 bases from J, the junction contained 12 bases not matched to a gene. CDR3 protein: CASSTGASGSAADTQYF. The CDR3 coding sequence is TGCGCCAGCAGCACGGGGGCTAGCGGGAGTGCCGCAGATACGCAGTATTTT.

The table lists this clonotype with many counts. The junction shows a germline mismatch at one end, possibly a read error. CDR3 sequence: CASSQVSVGGQHF. DNA for the CDR3: TGTGCCAGCAGCCAAGTCAGTGTAGGGGGTCAGCACTTC. The V gene is TRBV14, the J gene TRBJ2-7, with a possible D match to TRBD1 (6 bases). Germline V gene data show CDR1 as SGHDN and CDR2 as FVKESK. The CDR3 sequence is 13 residues long.

The chain employs TRBV7-3 and TRBJ2-2, with no clear D. V lost 1 base, J lost 5 bases, and 8 bases lay in between. This CDR3 is 14 amino acids long. Germline V gives CDR1 SGHTA, CDR2 FQGTGA. CDR3 sequence: CASSLNGLTGELFF. DNA for the CDR3: TGTGCCAGCAGCTTAAACGGGCTTACCGGGGAGCTGTTTTTT.

This clonotype was seen a handful of times. This sequence joins TRBV5-1 and TRBJ2-3, with 7 bases matching TRBD1. The CDR3 spans 14 residues. The V segment lost 3 bases and the J segment 2 bases; nucleotides outside the gene matches: 3. The germline V gene has CDR1 SGHRS and CDR2 YFSETQ. CDR3 amino acids: CASSSGTATDTQYF. DNA of the CDR3: TGCGCCAGCAGCTCAGGGACAGCCACAGATACGCAGTATTTT.

This clonotype was counted between two and nine times. This chain joins TRBV30 and TRBJ1-5; tentative D call: TRBD1 (5 bases). Trimming took 1 base from V and 6 from J, leaving 16 bases between them. Looked up from germline, CDR1 is GTSNPN and CDR2 is SVGIG (reference sequence). This CDR3 has 15 residues. CDR3 in amino acids: CAWSANSGQGQPQHF. The CDR3 DNA reads TGTGCCTGGAGTGCGAACTCAGGGCAGGGTCAGCCCCAGCATTTT.

V gene TRBV12-3 or TRBV12-4 combines with J gene TRBJ2-7, with 9 positions matching TRBD2. V lost 6 bases to trimming and J lost 4 bases; unmatched junction nucleotides: 7. The CDR3 spans 14 residues. The CDR3 loop is CASSKSGRSYEQYF. For the CDR3, the DNA is TGTGCCAGCAGCAAGAGCGGGAGGAGTTACGAGCAGTACTTC.

The rearrangement links TRBV12-3 or TRBV12-4 to TRBJ2-2; D is possibly TRBD1 or TRBD2 (5 bases each). This CDR3 has 14 residues. V shed 3 bases and J shed 3 bases, with 8 bases lying between them. The CDR3 DNA reads as TGTGCCAGCAGTTTTGGGGGTCACACCGGGGAGCTGTTTTTT. Protein sequence: CASSFGGHTGELFF.

The V call is TRBV30, the J call TRBJ2-1; the D gene is possibly TRBD2 (6 bases). Germline CDR1 is GTSNPN and CDR2 is SVGIG (reference sequence). The CDR3 spans 13 residues. The V end lost 3 bases, the J end lost 0 bases, and 6 bases lay between the germline ends. The CDR3 here is CAWSGSSYNEQFF. CDR3 coding DNA: TGTGCCTGGAGCGGGAGCTCCTACAATGAGCAGTTCTTC.

This rearrangement joins TRBV12-3 or TRBV12-4 to TRBJ2-7; unclear D gene. Trimming left V 6 bases short and J 5 bases short, with 17 bases between. The CDR3 runs 14 residues. The chain's CDR3 is CASSHISKDHEQYF. Here the CDR3 DNA reads TGTGCCAGCAGCCACATTAGCAAAGATCACGAGCAGTACTTC.

This clonotype was picked up many times. V usage is TRBV9 and J usage is TRBJ2-3; the D gene is possibly TRBD2 (6 bases). Germline CDR1 and CDR2: SGDLS and YYNGEE. This CDR3 contains 16 residues. Trimming took off 0 bases at V and 1 base at J, with 12 bases between the two ends. The CDR3, as DNA: TGTGCCAGCAGCGTAGGTCCGGGAGTGGGCACAGATACGCAGTATTTT. Residues: CASSVGPGVGTDTQYF.

This clonotype was counted a few times. The chain combines TRBV19 with TRBJ2-1, with 11 bases aligning to TRBD2. The CDR3 sequence is 17 residues long. The ends lost 3 bases at V and 5 bases at J; junction bases unmatched: 9. Germline CDR1 and CDR2: LNHDA and SQIVND (reference sequence). The CDR3 protein is CASSITLAGGRNNEQFF. The CDR3 coding sequence is TGTGCCAGTAGTATTACATTAGCGGGGGGGCGGAACAATGAGCAGTTCTTC.